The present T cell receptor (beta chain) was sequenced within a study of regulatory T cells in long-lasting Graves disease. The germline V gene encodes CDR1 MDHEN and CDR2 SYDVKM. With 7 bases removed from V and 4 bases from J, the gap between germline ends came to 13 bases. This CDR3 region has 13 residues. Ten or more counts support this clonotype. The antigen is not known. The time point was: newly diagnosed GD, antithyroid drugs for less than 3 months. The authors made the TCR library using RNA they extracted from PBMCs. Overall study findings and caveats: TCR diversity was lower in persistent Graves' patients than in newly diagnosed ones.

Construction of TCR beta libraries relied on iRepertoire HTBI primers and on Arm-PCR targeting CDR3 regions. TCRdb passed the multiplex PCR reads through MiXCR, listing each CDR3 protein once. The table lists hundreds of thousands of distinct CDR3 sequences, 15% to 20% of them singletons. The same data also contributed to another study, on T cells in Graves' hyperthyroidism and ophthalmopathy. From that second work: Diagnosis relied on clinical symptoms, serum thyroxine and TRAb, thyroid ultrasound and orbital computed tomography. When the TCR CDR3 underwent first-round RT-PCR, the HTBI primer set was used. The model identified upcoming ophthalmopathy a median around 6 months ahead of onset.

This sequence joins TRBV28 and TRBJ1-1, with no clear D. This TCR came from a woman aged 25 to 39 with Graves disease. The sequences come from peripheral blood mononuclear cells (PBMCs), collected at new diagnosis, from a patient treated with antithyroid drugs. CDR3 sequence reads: CASMRAVPTEAFF. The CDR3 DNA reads TGTGCCAGCATGAGGGCAGTCCCCACTGAAGCTTTCTTT.